The 14 T cell receptor beta chains given below trace back to one sample, sequenced in a study of shared clonotypes between healthy human individuals. Cells designated naive CD8 were CD45RO-negative and were positively selected for CCR7, with terminally differentiated effector memory CD45RA+ cells excluded. The protocol was immunoSEQ multiplex PCR, while the TCRdb copy is restricted to in-frame clones and leaves out a portion. The data contain about 680,000 clones, 92% of them singletons. Material for sequencing was naive CD8+ T cells sorted from blood. These receptors came from a man aged 30 to 39 in good health.

The rearrangement links TRBV29-1 to TRBJ2-7; 9 bases fit TRBD1. The CDR3 is 13 amino acids. The germline gives CDR1 SQVTM, CDR2 ANQGSEA. V lost 7 bases, J lost 0 bases, and 4 bases stayed unmatched. CDR3 loop: CSAGTGNSYEQYF. The CDR3 DNA follows: TGCAGCGCCGGGACAGGGAACTCCTACGAGCAGTACTTC.

The chain carries TRBV19 and TRBJ2-3, with 8 bases fitting TRBD2. The germline gives CDR1 LNHDA, CDR2 SQIVND (reference sequence). The CDR3 spans 15 residues. V shed 4 bases and J 3 bases; nucleotides not matched to a gene: 6. CDR3 nucleotide sequence: TGTGCCAGTAGTACCAGCGGGAGAAGGACAGATACGCAGTATTTT. It is translated as CASSTSGRRTDTQYF.

The chain couples TRBV7-2 to TRBJ2-7; D is uncertain. The CDR3 contains 12 residues. Trimming stripped 5 bases from V and 3 bases from J, with 8 bases between. Germline V gene data show CDR1 as SGHTA and CDR2 as FQGNSA. Written as DNA, the CDR3 is TGTGCCAGCAGCCAGCCGGACTACGAGCAGTACTTC. The encoded protein is CASSQPDYEQYF.

The chain links TRBV2 to TRBJ1-2; a possible D gene is TRBD1 (5 bases). The CDR3 is 13 amino acids. Trimming left V 4 bases short and J 5 bases short, with 11 bases between. CDR1 is SNHLY and CDR2 is FYNNEI in the germline V gene. DNA for the CDR3: TGTGCCAGCAGTGGGGGGGAAGGATATGGCTACACCTTC. Encoded protein: CASSGGEGYGYTF. Using reference TRBV2 and TRBJ1-2 for the parts outside the CDR3, the full variable domain is EPEVTQTPSHQVTQMGQEVILRCVPISNHLYFYWYRQILGQKVEFLVSFYNNEISEKSEIFDDQFSVERPDGSNFTLKIRSTKLEDSAMYFCASSGGEGYGYTFGSGTRLTVV.

This chain joins TRBV21-1 and TRBJ2-7; TRBD1 was called by the table and not checked on the DNA. TRBV21-1 corresponds to a pseudogene. This CDR3 contains 11 residues. The CDR3 sequence is CSARDIYEQYF. DNA for the CDR3: TGTAGCGCCAGGGATATATACGAGCAGTACTTC.

This clone was picked up one time. The V gene is TRBV14, the J gene TRBJ2-3; 8 positions agree with TRBD1. CDR3 length equals 16 residues. The germline gives CDR1 SGHDN, CDR2 FVKESK. V was pared by 3 bases and J by 1 base, with 6 bases of the junction left unmatched. The CDR3 here is CASSHSPGQGTDTQYF. The CDR3 region has the DNA TGTGCCAGCAGCCATTCTCCGGGACAGGGCACAGATACGCAGTATTTT.

This rearrangement joins TRBV27 to TRBJ2-7; D call uncertain. The CDR3 contains 13 residues. Trimming left V 8 bases short and J 3 bases short, with 14 bases between. Germline values: CDR1 MNHEY, CDR2 SMNVEV (reference sequence). CDR3 bases: TGTGCCAGCTCACCCGCGGTCAACTACGAGCAGTACTTC. Protein product: CASSPAVNYEQYF.

This clone was seen just once. At one end, the junction sequence differs from germline, possibly due to a read error. The J gene is TRBJ2-3, the V gene TRBV7-7; the D gene is possibly TRBD2 (6 bases). This CDR3 has 15 amino acids. CDR1 and CDR2 (germline): SSHAT, FNYEAQ (reference sequence). This CDR3 reads CASSLVGGSTDTQYF. In DNA form, the CDR3 reads TGTGCTAGCAGCTTAGTGGGAGGAAGCACAGATACGCAGTATTTT. The whole variable domain, remainder taken from reference TRBV7-7 and TRBJ2-3, is GAGVSQSPRYKVTKRGQDVTLRCDPISSHATLYWYQQALGQGPEFLTYFNYEAQPDKSGLPSDRFSAERPEGSISTLTIQRTEQRDSAMYRCASSLVGGSTDTQYFGPGTRLTVL.

This clone has just one count. The genes are TRBV5-3 and TRBJ1-1; D remains unclear. TRBV5-3 counts as an open reading frame of uncertain function. This CDR3 has 13 amino acids. V was pared by 5 bases and J by 2 bases, with 10 bases between. The CDR3 bases are TGTGCCAGAAGTTTAAGCAGCAACACTGAAGCTTTCTTT. Translation gives CARSLSSNTEAFF.

A few counts support this clone. The V and J genes are TRBV5-4 and TRBJ2-7, with TRBD2 as a possible D gene (5 bases). Trimming removed 4 bases from V and 1 base from J, with 12 bases in between. The CDR3 loop spans 14 amino acids. CDR1 is SGHNT and CDR2 is YYREEE in the germline V gene (reference sequence). The DNA for the CDR3 is TGTGCCAGCAGCATAGGAGGTGATTCCTACGAGCAGTACTTC. Translation: CASSIGGDSYEQYF.

The genes are TRBV7-9 and TRBJ2-1; weak D call: TRBD1 (5 bases). The length of the CDR3 is 13 residues. Looked up from germline, CDR1 is SEHNR and CDR2 is FQNEAQ (reference sequence). Trimming cost V 3 bases and J 4 bases, with 7 bases left between them. CDR3: CASSFRQYNEQFF. CDR3 in DNA: TGTGCCAGCAGCTTCAGACAGTACAATGAGCAGTTCTTC.

This chain joins TRBV6-5 and TRBJ1-5, with 8 bases that match TRBD1. The V and J ends lost 6 bases and 5 bases, in that order; junction bases with no gene match: 0. This CDR3 region has 12 residues. Germline V CDR1 and CDR2: MNHEY, SVGAGI. CDR3 sequence reads: CASRTGDQPQHF. CDR3 DNA sequence: TGTGCCAGCAGGACAGGGGATCAGCCCCAGCATTTT.

The chain uses TRBV7-6 and TRBJ2-7, with D perhaps TRBD2 (5 bases). The CDR3 is 14 residues long. Trimming shortened V by 1 base and J by 5 bases, and 12 bases separated the two germline ends. Germline V lookup: CDR1 SGHVS, CDR2 FNYEAQ. The CDR3 sequence is CASSLGGSENEQYF. The CDR3 DNA sequence: TGTGCCAGCAGCTTAGGGGGTAGCGAAAACGAGCAGTACTTC.

The rearrangement links TRBV19 to TRBJ1-1; tentatively, D is TRBD1 (5 bases). The V end was cut by 0 bases, the J end by 0 bases, with 11 bases between. Germline CDR1 reads LNHDA; CDR2 reads SQIVND (reference sequence). The CDR3 consists of 16 residues. The chain's CDR3 is CASSIDDSLMNTEAFF. CDR3 DNA sequence: TGTGCCAGTAGTATAGACGACAGTCTAATGAACACTGAAGCTTTCTTT.